This T cell receptor (beta chain) was captured by sequencing in a study of cytomegalovirus exposure and HLA in healthy donors. Study-wide results and limits: When analyzed later, the rates of TCR association showed variation by HLA locus, with DRB1 the most and HLA-C the fewest. In terms of immune exposure information, only CMV serostatus was available.

As concerns this clone: Its antigen remains unknown. One end of the junction varies from germline; a read error may be responsible.

This CDR3 is 13 amino acids long. Per the germline V gene, CDR1 is SGHTS and CDR2 is YDEGEE. A multiplex PCR was run with 60 Vbeta primers and 13 Jbeta primers. Only in-frame clones appear in the TCRdb table, and some are missing; sequencing was by immunoSEQ multiplex PCR. The table shows about 59,000 clones, with around 80% occurring only once. The sequence came from a woman aged 40 to 50 in good health and CMV-seronegative. The rearrangement uses TRBV5-8 and TRBJ2-7; no clear D. The sample comprised PBMCs. As DNA, the CDR3 is TGTGCCAGCACCTTGCCAGGTGTTTACGAGCAGTACTTC. The encoded protein is CASTLPGVYEQYF.